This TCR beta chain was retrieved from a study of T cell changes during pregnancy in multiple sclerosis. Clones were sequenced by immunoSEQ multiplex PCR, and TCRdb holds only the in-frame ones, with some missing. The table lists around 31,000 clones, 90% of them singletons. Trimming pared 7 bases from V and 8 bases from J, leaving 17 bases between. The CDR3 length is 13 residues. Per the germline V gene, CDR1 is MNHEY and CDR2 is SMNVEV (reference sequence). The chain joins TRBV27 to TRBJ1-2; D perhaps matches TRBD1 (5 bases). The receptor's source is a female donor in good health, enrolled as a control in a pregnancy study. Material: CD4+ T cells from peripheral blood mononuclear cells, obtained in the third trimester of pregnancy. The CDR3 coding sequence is TGTGCCAGCACCATGGGAACAGGCAAAGGCTACACCTTC. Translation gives CASTMGTGKGYTF.